Presented here are 26 T cell receptor beta chains from one specimen sequenced in a study of CD8 T cells in Susac syndrome. Reverse transcription of about 0.45 to 1 ug RNA was performed with random hexamers. A single record per CDR3 protein comes from TCRdb applying MiXCR to the immunoSEQ multiplex PCR reads. The sample lists about 160,000 distinct CDR3 sequences; just over 90% were seen once. What was sequenced was CD4+ T cells from PBMCs. The receptor source for this set is a human donor in good health.

The V gene is TRBV19, the J gene TRBJ1-2; D remains ambiguous. The CDR3 sequence is 13 residues long. Germline V gene lookup returns CDR1 LNHDA and CDR2 SQIVND (reference sequence). V was clipped by 6 bases and J by 6 bases, with 14 bases between them. The chain's CDR3 is CASSPVPKDGYTF. The CDR3 DNA sequence: TGTGCCAGTAGCCCCGTGCCAAAGGATGGCTACACCTTC.

This clonotype was counted a single time. This chain joins TRBV7-2 and TRBJ2-5; TRBD2 agrees at 8 bases. Trimming removed 4 bases from V and 2 bases from J; junction bases left unmatched: 12. Germline V gene lookup returns CDR1 SGHTA and CDR2 FQGNSA. The CDR3 length is 17 residues. The CDR3 DNA reads TGTGCCAGCAGCTACACCGGTGGCGGGGGGCCACAAGAGACCCAGTACTTC. It specifies CASSYTGGGGPQETQYF.

CDR3 sequence: CAAGQALNYGYTF. In nucleotides, the CDR3 is TGTGCCGCGGGACAGGCGTTAAACTATGGCTACACCTTC. This chain joins TRBV7-9 and TRBJ1-2; 8 nucleotides agree with TRBD1. The CDR3 runs 13 residues. Germline V lookup: CDR1 SEHNR, CDR2 FQNEAQ (reference sequence). J was trimmed by 2 bases and V by 11 bases; bases with no gene match: 7.

This chain joins TRBV30 and TRBJ1-2; D gene ambiguous. The CDR3 is 13 residues long. V lost 3 bases to trimming and J lost 8 bases, with 16 bases between them. Germline CDR1 is GTSNPN and CDR2 is SVGIG (reference sequence). CDR3: CAWRPHRAGGYTF. The CDR3, as DNA: TGTGCCTGGAGGCCCCACCGGGCCGGAGGCTACACCTTC.

This chain connects TRBV30 to TRBJ1-1; D is uncertain. The V gene lost 0 bases and the J gene lost 12 bases, with 17 bases spanning the gap. Germline V gives CDR1 GTSNPN, CDR2 SVGIG (reference sequence). The CDR3 is made up of 13 amino acids. The CDR3 here is CAWSVGAGLGTFF. CDR3 DNA: TGTGCCTGGAGTGTAGGCGCCGGGCTTGGGACTTTCTTT.

This chain joins TRBV7-2 and TRBJ1-2; TRBD1 aligns across 10 bases. The CDR3 totals 15 residues. Per germline, CDR1 SGHTA and CDR2 FQGNSA. Trimming at V came to 1 base and at J to 8 bases, leaving 7 bases not matched to a gene. The CDR3 region has the DNA TGTGCCAGCAGCTTAGTCTATGGGACAGGGGACGGCTACACCTTC. Translation gives CASSLVYGTGDGYTF.

The chain recombines TRBV29-1 with TRBJ1-1, with 8 bases that match TRBD1. The germline V gene encodes CDR1 SQVTM and CDR2 ANQGSEA. This CDR3 has 15 residues. V shed 5 bases, J shed 1 base, and the junction held 9 bases outside the gene matches. Here the CDR3 DNA reads TGCAGCGTTCCGGACAGGGACAGGAAGAACACTGAAGCTTTCTTT. Amino acids: CSVPDRDRKNTEAFF.

V is TRBV20-1 and J is TRBJ2-7; D remains ambiguous. Germline lookup yields CDR1 DFQATT and CDR2 SNEGSKA (reference sequence). V lost 4 bases and J lost 2, with 6 bases in between. The CDR3 runs to 11 residues. CDR3 bases: TGCAGTGCTAAGGTCCCCTACGAGCAGTACTTC. This codes for CSAKVPYEQYF.

The rearrangement uses TRBV30 and TRBJ1-1; 8 nucleotides align to TRBD1. Germline V gene sequence: CDR1 GTSNPN, CDR2 SVGIG (reference sequence). The CDR3 extends over 17 amino acids. Trimming cost V 3 bases and J 7 bases; bases outside gene matches: 19. CDR3 protein: CAWSGYPRGRSLGEAFF. The CDR3 coding sequence is TGTGCCTGGAGCGGCTACCCCAGGGGGCGATCGTTAGGTGAAGCTTTCTTT.

The chain carries TRBV29-1 and TRBJ1-2; TRBD1 is a possible D gene (6 bases). The CDR3 is 13 amino acids. The germline V gene encodes CDR1 SQVTM and CDR2 ANQGSEA. The germline V and J ends were trimmed by 4 bases and 2 bases, with 11 bases remaining between them. For the CDR3, the DNA is TGCAGCGTTGCCCGCGGACAGAACTATGGCTACACCTTC. This sequence encodes CSVARGQNYGYTF.

This clonotype was counted a single time. This sequence joins TRBV9 and TRBJ2-5, with TRBD2 identical over 8 bases. J lost 5 bases, V lost 7 bases, and 13 bases had no gene match. Looked up from germline, CDR1 is SGDLS and CDR2 is YYNGEE. CDR3 length: 15 residues. In DNA form, the CDR3 reads TGTGCCAGCGGTACGGGGGGGCGGGGACGGGAGACCCAGTACTTC. Its protein product is CASGTGGRGRETQYF.

The chain links TRBV2 to TRBJ1-1, with D perhaps matching TRBD1 (5 bases). V shed 4 bases and J shed 1 base, with 22 bases lying between them. This CDR3 is built from 18 residues. CDR1 SNHLY and CDR2 FYNNEI come from the germline V gene. The CDR3 DNA reads as TGTGCCAGCAGTGCCACATGGGACGTAAGAAATAGGAACACTGAAGCTTTCTTT. This encodes CASSATWDVRNRNTEAFF.

This clonotype was seen once. The chain carries TRBV20-1 and TRBJ2-1; 11 bases align to TRBD2. CDR3 length equals 16 residues. Losses at the gene ends were 2 bases for V and 2 bases for J; bases not matched to a gene: 5. Germline V lookup: CDR1 DFQATT, CDR2 SNEGSKA (reference sequence). In DNA form, the CDR3 reads TGCAGTGCTAGATTTAGCGGGGGGGCCCCCTACAATGAGCAGTTCTTC. Encoded protein: CSARFSGGAPYNEQFF.

On this clonotype itself: Its ends do not fully match the called genes, so a read error is possible. This chain links TRBV12-3 or TRBV12-4 with TRBJ2-7, with 9 positions matching TRBD1. The CDR3 contains 17 residues. The CDR3 coding sequence is TGTGCCAGCAGTCGGGGCAACCCGGGACAGGGAGGTCTCGAGCAGCACTTC. It codes for CASSRGNPGQGGLEQHF.

The chain has TRBV12-5 and TRBJ2-1, with D maybe TRBD1 (7 bases). CDR3 length equals 17 residues. CDR1 and CDR2 from the germline V gene are LGHNT and FRNRAP. V shed 5 bases and J shed 9 bases, with 26 bases lying between them. For the CDR3, the DNA is TGTGCTAGTGGTCCGCCGGACCTTGGACCCCAGGGGGGTGAGCAGTTCTTC. Protein sequence: CASGPPDLGPQGGEQFF.

This chain joins TRBV29-1 and TRBJ1-1; D is unclear. V was pared by 8 bases and J by 1 base, with 14 bases between. Germline values: CDR1 SQVTM, CDR2 ANQGSEA. CDR3 length: 13 amino acids. The CDR3 loop is CSPHSQQNTEAFF. The CDR3 coding sequence is TGCAGCCCCCATTCGCAGCAGAACACTGAAGCTTTCTTT. The whole variable domain, filled in from reference TRBV29-1 and TRBJ1-1, reads SAVISQKPSRDICQRGTSLTIQCQVDSQVTMMFWYRQQPGQSLTLIATANQGSEATYESGFVIDKFPISRPNLTFSTLTVSNMSPEDSSIYLCSPHSQQNTEAFFGQGTRLTVV.

The CDR3 is CASSPGEGGEQYF. In nucleotides, the CDR3 is TGTGCCAGCAGCCCCGGGGAGGGCGGCGAGCAGTACTTC. The gene calls are TRBV3-1 and TRBJ2-7; TRBD2 agrees at 7 bases. Per germline, CDR1 LGHDT and CDR2 YNNKEL (reference sequence). This CDR3 spans 13 amino acids. V was clipped by 4 bases and J by 6 bases; unmatched bases: 6.

The chain combines TRBV7-2 with TRBJ2-2; D assignment may be TRBD1 or TRBD2 (6 bases each). This CDR3 contains 13 residues. Germline CDR1 is SGHTA and CDR2 is FQGNSA. The V and J ends lost 7 bases and 6 bases respectively, with 12 bases between them. The CDR3 reads CASKGGLAGELFF. The CDR3 region has the DNA TGTGCCAGCAAAGGGGGGCTTGCCGGGGAGCTGTTTTTT.

The chain has TRBV20-1 and TRBJ1-2; D not certain. Trimming took 6 bases from V and 2 from J, leaving 10 bases between them. Germline V gives CDR1 DFQATT, CDR2 SNEGSKA (reference sequence). The CDR3 totals 12 residues. DNA for the CDR3: TGCAGTGCCTATCCAGAAAACTATGGCTACACCTTC. It translates to CSAYPENYGYTF.

The gene calls are TRBV28 and TRBJ2-1; a weak D match, TRBD1 (6 bases). Looked up from germline, CDR1 is MDHEN and CDR2 is SYDVKM. This CDR3 spans 13 amino acids. V was shortened by 6 bases and J by 14 bases, with 20 bases between the two germline ends. Here the CDR3 DNA reads TGTGCCAGCAGAACCACCTCCAGGCAGGGGAAGTTCTTC. This encodes CASRTTSRQGKFF.

This chain links TRBV7-2 with TRBJ1-5; D not resolved. Germline V gives CDR1 SGHTA, CDR2 FQGNSA. V dropped 5 bases and J dropped 3 bases, with 8 bases sitting between them. The CDR3 consists of 13 residues. CDR3: CASSPLFNQPQHF. In nucleotides, the CDR3 is TGTGCCAGCAGCCCCCTATTCAATCAGCCCCAGCATTTT.

This sequence joins TRBV29-1 and TRBJ1-3; no reliable D call. V gave up 7 bases and J gave up 0 bases, with 22 bases separating them. Germline lookup yields CDR1 SQVTM and CDR2 ANQGSEA. This CDR3 is built from 17 residues. In DNA form, the CDR3 reads TGCAGCGCCATTGGGCCCGGGGAGTGGGGCTCTGGAAACACCATATATTTT. Translation gives CSAIGPGEWGSGNTIYF.

The V call is TRBV20-1, the J call TRBJ1-5; D is undetermined. V gave up 1 base and J gave up 4 bases, with 5 bases separating them. CDR1 DFQATT and CDR2 SNEGSKA come from the germline V gene (reference sequence). This CDR3 spans 12 amino acids. The chain's CDR3 is CSARAGNQPQHF. For the CDR3, the DNA is TGCAGTGCTAGAGCGGGGAATCAGCCCCAGCATTTT.

The rearrangement joins TRBV7-9 to TRBJ2-3; a weak D match, TRBD2 (6 bases). This CDR3 has 12 residues. The germline CDR1 and CDR2 sequences are SEHNR and FQNEAQ (reference sequence). Trimming stripped 4 bases from V and 11 bases from J, with 13 bases between. The CDR3 sequence: CASSSGGEVQYF. CDR3 nucleotides: TGTGCCAGCAGCTCAGGCGGGGAGGTGCAGTATTTT.

The chain employs TRBV28 and TRBJ2-7; 12 nucleotides align to TRBD2. With 4 bases clipped from V and 5 bases from J, the junction kept 15 bases outside the gene matches. The CDR3 has 18 amino acids. Germline V lookup: CDR1 MDHEN, CDR2 SYDVKM. This chain's CDR3 is CASSSTATSGRGDHEQYF. The CDR3 coding sequence is TGTGCCAGCAGTTCCACCGCGACTAGCGGGAGAGGGGACCACGAGCAGTACTTC.

V gene TRBV29-1 combines with J gene TRBJ2-7; 9 bases are a match to TRBD2. The trim removed 6 bases at V and 0 bases at J, leaving 9 bases unmatched. The germline CDR1 and CDR2 sequences are SQVTM and ANQGSEA. The CDR3 loop spans 15 amino acids. CDR3 DNA: TGCAGCGTCGGGAGTAGCGGGGGCCGCTCCTACGAGCAGTACTTC. Protein sequence: CSVGSSGGRSYEQYF.